This TCR beta chain is from a study of OX40 agonist ivuxolimab in advanced cancers. TCRdb keeps only in-frame clones here, not all; method: immunoSEQ multiplex PCR. The sample holds 42,000 or so clones, roughly nine tenths seen once. Germline CDR1 and CDR2: MNHEY and SVGAGI. Trimming stripped 2 bases from V and 1 base from J, with 6 bases between. The CDR3 runs 14 residues. This receptor was obtained from an adult with an advanced solid tumor such as melanoma, head and neck, liver or kidney cancer. This chain uses TRBV6-5 with TRBJ2-4; D may be TRBD2 (6 bases). Sequenced material: CD4+ or CD8+ T cells sorted from blood, taken in a trial of the OX40 agonist ivuxolimab. CDR3 region: CASSYAGAKNIQYF. The CDR3 coding sequence is TGTGCCAGCAGTTACGCGGGGGCCAAAAACATTCAGTACTTC.